This T cell receptor beta chain is drawn from a study of OX40 agonist ivuxolimab in advanced cancers. Study as a whole: Prior checkpoint blockade (anti-PD-1, anti-PD-L1 or anti-CTLA-4) was permitted; approximately 40% had it. Study-wide results and limits: Some nonresponders also had low normalized T-cell clonal expansion. The mean number of expanded clones was higher in CD8+ T cells than in CD4+.

The table lists this clone with a few counts. Its antigen is currently unknown. Method: immunoSEQ multiplex PCR; TCRdb's copy keeps in-frame clones and lacks some. The data show some 67,000 clones, with about 91% seen just once and just over 0.55% held by the top ten. J was trimmed by 2 bases and V by 1 base; bases with no gene match: 5. Germline V gives CDR1 SEHNR, CDR2 FQNEAQ (reference sequence). The CDR3 is 15 amino acids. This chain uses TRBV7-9 with TRBJ2-7, with 7 bases fitting TRBD1. The TCR comes from an adult with an advanced solid tumor such as melanoma, head and neck, liver or kidney cancer. Sequenced here: CD4+ or CD8+ T cells sorted from blood, sampled in a trial of the OX40 agonist ivuxolimab. The CDR3 nucleotides read TGTGCCAGCAGCTTAGGGACAGGAAAAACCTACGAGCAGTACTTC. Its translation is CASSLGTGKTYEQYF.